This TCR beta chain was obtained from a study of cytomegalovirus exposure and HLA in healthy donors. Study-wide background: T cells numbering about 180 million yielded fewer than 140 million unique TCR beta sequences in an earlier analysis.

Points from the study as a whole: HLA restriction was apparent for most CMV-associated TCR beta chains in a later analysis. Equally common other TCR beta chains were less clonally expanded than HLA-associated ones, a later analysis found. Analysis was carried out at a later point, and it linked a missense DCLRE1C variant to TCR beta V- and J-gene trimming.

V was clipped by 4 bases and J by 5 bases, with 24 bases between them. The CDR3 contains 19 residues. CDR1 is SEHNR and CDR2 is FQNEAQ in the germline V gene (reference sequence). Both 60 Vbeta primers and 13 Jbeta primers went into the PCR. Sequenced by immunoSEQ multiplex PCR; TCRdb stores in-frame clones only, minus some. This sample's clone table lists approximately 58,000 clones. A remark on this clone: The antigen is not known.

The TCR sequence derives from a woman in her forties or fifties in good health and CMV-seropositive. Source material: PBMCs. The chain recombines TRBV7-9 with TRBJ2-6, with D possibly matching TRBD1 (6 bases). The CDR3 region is CASSSYLGNRQVWANVLTF. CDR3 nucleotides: TGTGCCAGCAGCTCCTACCTCGGAAACAGACAGGTCTGGGCCAACGTCCTGACTTTC.